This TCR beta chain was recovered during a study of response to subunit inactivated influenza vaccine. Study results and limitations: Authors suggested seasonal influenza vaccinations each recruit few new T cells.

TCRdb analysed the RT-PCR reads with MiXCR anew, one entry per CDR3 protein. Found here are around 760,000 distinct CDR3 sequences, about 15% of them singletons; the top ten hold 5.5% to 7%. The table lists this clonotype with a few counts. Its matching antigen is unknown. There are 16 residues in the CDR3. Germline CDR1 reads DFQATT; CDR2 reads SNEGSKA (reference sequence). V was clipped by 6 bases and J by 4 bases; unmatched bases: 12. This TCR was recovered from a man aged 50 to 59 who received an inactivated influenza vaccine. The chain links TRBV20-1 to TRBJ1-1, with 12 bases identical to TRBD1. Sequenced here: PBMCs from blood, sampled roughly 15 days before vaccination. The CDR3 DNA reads TGCAGTGCCAGCTCCGGGACAGGGGGCGCGGGCACTGAAGCTTTCTTT. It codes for CSASSGTGGAGTEAFF.